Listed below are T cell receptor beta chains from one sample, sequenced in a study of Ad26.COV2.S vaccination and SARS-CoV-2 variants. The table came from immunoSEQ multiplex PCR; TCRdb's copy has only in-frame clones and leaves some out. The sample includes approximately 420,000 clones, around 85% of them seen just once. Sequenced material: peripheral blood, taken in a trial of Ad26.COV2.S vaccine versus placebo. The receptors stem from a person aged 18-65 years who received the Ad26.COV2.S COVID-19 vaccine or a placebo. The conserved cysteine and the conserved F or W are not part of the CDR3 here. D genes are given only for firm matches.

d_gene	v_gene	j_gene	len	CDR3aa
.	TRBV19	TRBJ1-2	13	ASSSRDKANYGYT
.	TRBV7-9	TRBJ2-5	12	ASSAQGYQETQY
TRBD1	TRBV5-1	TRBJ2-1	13	ASSLVGTGSYEQF
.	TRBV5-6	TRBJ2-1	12	ASSRTGAYNEQF
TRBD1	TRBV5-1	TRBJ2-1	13	ASSRQGDSYNEQF
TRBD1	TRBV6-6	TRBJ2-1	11	ASRRGPIDEQF
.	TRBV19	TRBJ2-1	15	ASSIFYRGGLYNEQF
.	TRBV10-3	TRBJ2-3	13	AISESRQSTDTQY
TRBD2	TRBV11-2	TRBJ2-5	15	ASSLGGWRGAQETQY
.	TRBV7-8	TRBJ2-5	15	ASSPSGPPPRGETQY
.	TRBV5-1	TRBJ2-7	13	ASSPGPQVLHEQY
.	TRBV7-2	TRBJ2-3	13	ASSLVSISTDTQY
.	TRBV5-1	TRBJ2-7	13	ASKREGAIPHEQY
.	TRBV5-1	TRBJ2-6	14	ASSLAEQTGANVLT
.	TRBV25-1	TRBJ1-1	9	ASHRGTEAF
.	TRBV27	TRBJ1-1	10	ASRDRNTEAF
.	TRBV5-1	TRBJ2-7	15	ASSRLYEYGATNEQY
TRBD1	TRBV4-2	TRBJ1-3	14	ASSQIDRGPGNTIY
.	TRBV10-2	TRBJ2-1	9	ASSEVYEQF
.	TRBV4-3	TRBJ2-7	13	ASSHPGTVSYEQY
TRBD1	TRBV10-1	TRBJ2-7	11	ASSEQGAGEQY
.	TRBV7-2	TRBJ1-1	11	ASSLDPPSEAF
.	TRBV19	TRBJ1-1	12	ASSMDSMNTEAF
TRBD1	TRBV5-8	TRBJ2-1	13	ASSLDRAGYNEQF
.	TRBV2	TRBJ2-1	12	ASKGGGKSNEQF
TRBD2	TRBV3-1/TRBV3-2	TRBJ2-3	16	ASSPGTSGVPRGDTQY
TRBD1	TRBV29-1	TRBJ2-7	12	SVDPGTGPYEQY
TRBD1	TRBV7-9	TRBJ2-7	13	ASSPRGGQGYEQY
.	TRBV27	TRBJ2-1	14	ASSLIWVSAYNEQF
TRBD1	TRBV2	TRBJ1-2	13	ATSFITGDLGGYT
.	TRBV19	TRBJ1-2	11	ASSMNRVDGYT
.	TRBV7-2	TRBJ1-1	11	ASSLQGNTEAF
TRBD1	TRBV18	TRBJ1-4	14	ASSPIKGQGNEKLF
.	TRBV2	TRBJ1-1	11	ASKFGRNTEAF
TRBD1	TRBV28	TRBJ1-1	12	ASSPGGAVTEAF
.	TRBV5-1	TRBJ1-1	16	ASSDSRHSDSPNTEAF
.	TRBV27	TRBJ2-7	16	ASSLGGPPDRSPYEQY
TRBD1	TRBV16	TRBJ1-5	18	ASSQSLRTGKSSRGQPQH
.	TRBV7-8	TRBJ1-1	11	ASSDGMHTEAF
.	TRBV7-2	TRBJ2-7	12	ASSLASVPGEQY
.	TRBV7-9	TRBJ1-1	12	ASSLDRMNTEAF
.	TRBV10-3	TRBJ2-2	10	AIRKGTGELF
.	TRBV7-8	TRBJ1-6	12	ASSFGLGLAPLH
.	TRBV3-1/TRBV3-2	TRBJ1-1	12	ASSQGTVNTEAF
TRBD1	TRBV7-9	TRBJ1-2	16	ASSLHGQGAGAGYGYT
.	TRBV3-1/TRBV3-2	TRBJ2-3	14	ASSQVWGGSGDTQY
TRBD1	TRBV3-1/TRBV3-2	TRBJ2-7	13	ASSRGQVSSYEQY
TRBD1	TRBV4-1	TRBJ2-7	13	ASSPHLDRTYEQY